This T cell receptor beta chain appears in the sequencing data of a study of T cells in Graves' hyperthyroidism and ophthalmopathy. Findings and caveats of the study: Within blood appeared most thyroid clonotypes that had expanded above 0.001.

From RNA transcripts, TCR beta CDR3 regions were amplified. In the first-round RT-PCR of the TCR CDR3, the HTBI primer set was used. Each CDR3 protein gets one entry after TCRdb re-called the multiplex PCR reads with MiXCR. The profile shows 700,000 to 850,000 distinct CDR3 sequences, 30% to 40% of them singletons. Trimming pared 5 bases from V and 10 bases from J, leaving 12 bases between. CDR1 is SGHNT and CDR2 is YENEEA in the germline V gene. The CDR3 has 13 amino acids. This clonotype was picked up many times. Antigen specificity is unknown. The source material was blood. The chain is built from TRBV11-3 and TRBJ1-6, with no clear D. This clonotype was obtained from a woman between 35 and 50 years old with Graves' hyperthyroidism. The CDR3 bases are TGTGCCAGCAGCCCTCAACAGTCGTCACCCCTCCACTTT. This encodes CASSPQQSSPLHF. The variable domain in full, with the rest retrieved from reference TRBV11-3 and TRBJ1-6, is EAGVVQSPRYKIIEKKQPVAFWCNPISGHNTLYWYLQNLGQGPELLIRYENEEAVDDSQLPKDRFSAERLKGVDSTLKIQPAELGDSAVYLCASSPQQSSPLHFGNGTRLTVT.